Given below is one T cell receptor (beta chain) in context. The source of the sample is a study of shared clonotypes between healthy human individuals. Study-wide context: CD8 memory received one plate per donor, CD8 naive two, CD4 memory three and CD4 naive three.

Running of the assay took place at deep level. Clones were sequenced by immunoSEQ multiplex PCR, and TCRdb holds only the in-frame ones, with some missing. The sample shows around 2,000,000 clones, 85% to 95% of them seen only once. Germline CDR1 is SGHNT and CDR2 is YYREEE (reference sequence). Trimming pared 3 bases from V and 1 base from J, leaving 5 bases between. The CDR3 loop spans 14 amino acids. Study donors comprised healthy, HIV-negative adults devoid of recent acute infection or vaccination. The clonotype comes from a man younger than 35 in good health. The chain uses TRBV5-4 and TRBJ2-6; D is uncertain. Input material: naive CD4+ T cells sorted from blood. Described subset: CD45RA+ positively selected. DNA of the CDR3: TGTGCCAGCAGCTCAGCTTCTGGGGCCAACGTCCTGACTTTC. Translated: CASSSASGANVLTF.